This T cell receptor (beta chain) was sequenced for a study of cytomegalovirus exposure and HLA in healthy donors. With 60 Vbeta and 13 Jbeta primers, the PCR was carried out. Clones were sequenced by immunoSEQ multiplex PCR, and TCRdb holds only the in-frame ones, with some missing. Found here are 150,000 or so clones, about 70% of them singletons; the top ten hold approximately 2.8%. Study results and caveats: Analysis performed later showed TCR beta chains linked to HLA being more clonally expanded than equally common others.

The CDR3 extends over 14 amino acids. V was cut by 0 bases and J by 11 bases, with 13 bases left in between. Germline CDR1 reads LGHNA; CDR2 reads YSLEER. A word on this clone: Its cognate antigen is unknown.

The sequenced sample was PBMCs. This chain links TRBV4-3 with TRBJ1-4; D perhaps matches TRBD1 (6 bases). The sequence came from a man younger than 30 in good health and CMV-seronegative. The CDR3 nucleotides read TGCGCCAGCAGCCAAGATGGGGGGGCGGTGAAACTGTTTTTT. Protein product: CASSQDGGAVKLFF.